The rows below give T cell receptor beta chains drawn from one sample of a study of blood T cell repertoires in COVID-19. Clones were sequenced by immunoSEQ multiplex PCR, and TCRdb holds only the in-frame ones, with some missing. The table lists a few hundred thousand clones, more than 75% of them singletons, with around 2.9% in the top ten. Material: peripheral blood. These receptors were taken from a human donor in a cohort sampled during active COVID-19. Both conserved end residues are part of each CDR3. D genes are given only for firm matches. For some rows the clone size is stated as once, few or many, or as a class when expanded; others skip it.

TRBV5-4,TRBJ1-1,NA,NA,CASSDTGHSNTEAFF,TGTGCCAGCAGCGACACTGGACACTCGAACACTGAAGCTTTCTTT
TRBV11-1,TRBJ2-3,few,TRBD1,CASSLRTGFTDTQYF,TGTGCCAGCAGCCTAAGGACAGGGTTCACAGATACGCAGTATTTT
TRBV5-1,TRBJ2-7,NA,TRBD1,CASSYEQGYEQYF,TGCGCCAGCAGCTATGAACAGGGGTACGAGCAGTACTTC
TRBV6-1,TRBJ2-1,NA,TRBD2,CASSEANGGASEQFF,TGTGCCAGCAGTGAAGCAAACGGGGGGGCTTCTGAGCAGTTCTTC
TRBV7-3,TRBJ2-1,NA,NA,CASSPGAVYNEQFF,TGTGCCAGCAGCCCGGGAGCGGTCTACAATGAGCAGTTCTTC
TRBV5-4,TRBJ2-7,few,NA,CASSLGQGAYEQYF,TGTGCCAGCAGCTTGGGGCAGGGCGCCTACGAGCAGTACTTC
TRBV18,TRBJ1-2,NA,NA,CASSRFLQDGEGYTF,TGTGCCAGCTCAAGATTTCTCCAGGATGGCGAAGGCTACACCTTC
TRBV11-2,TRBJ1-2,NA,NA,CASSFSGYYGYTF,TGTGCCAGCAGCTTCTCAGGGTACTACGGCTACACCTTC
TRBV20-1,TRBJ2-1,NA,NA,CAGESYNEQFF,TGCGCTGGGGAGTCCTACAATGAGCAGTTCTTC
TRBV5-1,TRBJ2-3,NA,TRBD2,CASAPGLDTDTQYF,TGCGCCAGTGCTCCGGGACTAGATACAGATACGCAGTATTTT
TRBV19,TRBJ2-3,NA,NA,CASNQGLTDTQYF,TGTGCCAGTAACCAGGGGTTGACAGATACGCAGTATTTT
TRBV25-1,TRBJ1-3,NA,TRBD1,CASSGDSPGNTIYF,TGTGCCAGTTCCGGGGACAGTCCTGGAAACACCATATATTTT
TRBV7-8,TRBJ1-5,once,TRBD1,CASSYARGTGEGQPQHF,TGTGCCAGCAGCTATGCACGGGGGACAGGGGAAGGTCAGCCCCAGCATTTT
TRBV7-3,TRBJ1-1,NA,NA,CASSLIGGGTEAFF,TGTGCCAGCAGCTTAATTGGGGGCGGCACTGAAGCTTTCTTT
TRBV12-3/TRBV12-4,TRBJ1-6,NA,NA,CASSTLEGSPLHF,TGTGCCAGCAGTACCCTAGAGGGTTCACCCCTCCACTTT
TRBV5-6,TRBJ1-2,NA,NA,CASSRALIYRGGYTF,TGTGCCAGCAGCCGTGCCTTAATATACCGGGGTGGCTACACCTTC
TRBV12-3/TRBV12-4,TRBJ1-5,NA,NA,CASSPTQNQPQHF,TGTGCCAGCAGCCCTACTCAAAATCAGCCCCAGCATTTT
TRBV7-8,TRBJ1-5,few,TRBD1,CASSLDRGLNQPQHF,TGTGCCAGCAGCTTAGACAGGGGCCTCAATCAGCCCCAGCATTTT
TRBV6-1,TRBJ1-6,NA,NA,CASSESRVDNSPLHF,TGTGCCAGCAGTGAATCCAGGGTTGACAATTCACCCCTCCACTTT
TRBV6-5,TRBJ2-5,NA,TRBD1,CASSLTGGAETQYF,TGTGCCAGCAGTTTAACAGGGGGAGCAGAGACCCAGTACTTC
TRBV7-2,TRBJ1-5,NA,NA,CASSLGQGGSNQPQHF,TGTGCCAGCAGCTTAGGTCAGGGAGGTAGCAATCAGCCCCAGCATTTT
TRBV7-9,TRBJ1-1,NA,NA,CASILIGVTEAFF,TGTGCCAGCATTTTAATAGGGGTCACTGAAGCTTTCTTT
TRBV5-1,TRBJ2-2,few,NA,CASSRTANTGELFF,TGCGCCAGCAGCAGGACAGCGAACACCGGGGAGCTGTTTTTT
TRBV19,TRBJ1-1,once,TRBD1,CASRVGQGMNTEAFF,TGTGCCAGTAGAGTCGGACAGGGGATGAACACTGAAGCTTTCTTT
TRBV15,TRBJ2-2,NA,NA,CATSRATSGYLAGELFF,TGTGCCACCAGCAGAGCTACATCGGGGTACCTGGCCGGGGAGCTGTTTTTT
TRBV27,TRBJ1-6,NA,NA,CASSQGGNSPLHF,TGTGCCAGCAGCCAGGGAGGGAACTCACCCCTCCACTTT
TRBV1,TRBJ2-7,NA,NA,CTSSQHPFRDKDYEQYF,TGCACCAGCAGCCAACATCCTTTCCGGGATAAAGACTACGAGCAGTACTTC